The sequence of this T cell receptor (beta chain) was determined in a study of blood T cell repertoires in COVID-19. At the level of the study: Spain, Italy and the United States supplied samples that represented acute and convalescent COVID-19. Sources were T cells, B-cell-depleted T cells, or PBMCs; the material itself was cDNA or gDNA.

Trimming removed 5 bases from V and 5 bases from J, with 12 bases in between. The CDR3 runs 13 residues. Germline V gene sequence: CDR1 MRHNA, CDR2 SNTAGT. Study processing details: Estimation of nucleated cell counts relied on the amplification of reference gene primers. Libraries were prepared by immunoSEQ multiplex PCR; TCRdb keeps only in-frame clonotypes and omits some of them. V, J and clone size reflect that table, while D and trimming were determined from the DNA. The sample consists of about 110,000 clones, about four fifths of them appearing once. This receptor was taken from a woman aged 55 to 70 with acute or convalescent COVID-19. The V call is TRBV6-4, the J call TRBJ1-1; D call uncertain. Sequencing input: peripheral blood. For the CDR3, the DNA is TGTGCCAGCAGTTTCCGACCGGGAACTGAAGCTTTCTTT. Amino acids: CASSFRPGTEAFF.